Described below is a single T cell receptor (beta chain) sequence and its context. Its antigen is as yet unknown. This sample is part of a study of T cells in Graves' hyperthyroidism and ophthalmopathy. Findings and caveats of the study: In the blood, most expanded thyroid clonotypes above 0.001 appeared as well.

Ophthalmopathy patients had moderate-to-severe active disease, CAS ≥3, NOSPECS ≥4, and disease duration under 3 months. Diagnosing involved the use of clinical symptoms, serum thyroxine and TRAb, thyroid ultrasound and orbital computed tomography. The source material, RNA transcripts, was used to amplify TCR beta CDR3 regions. TCR CDR3 underwent first-round RT-PCR with the HTBI primer set. One entry per CDR3 protein, called by TCRdb with MiXCR from the multiplex PCR reads. The table includes 490,000 or so distinct CDR3 sequences, 22% detected once. This CDR3 contains 15 residues. Germline V gene data show CDR1 as GTSNPN and CDR2 as SVGIG (reference sequence). With V trimmed by 0 bases and J by 5 bases, 8 bases remained unmatched.

This clonotype was sampled from a woman aged 70-85 years with Graves' ophthalmopathy. The J gene is TRBJ2-5, the V gene TRBV30; 8 nucleotides align to TRBD1. The sequencing input was blood. In DNA form, the CDR3 reads TGTGCCTGGAGTGTACCAGGGGGCGTTACGGAGACCCAGTACTTC. This translates into CAWSVPGGVTETQYF.